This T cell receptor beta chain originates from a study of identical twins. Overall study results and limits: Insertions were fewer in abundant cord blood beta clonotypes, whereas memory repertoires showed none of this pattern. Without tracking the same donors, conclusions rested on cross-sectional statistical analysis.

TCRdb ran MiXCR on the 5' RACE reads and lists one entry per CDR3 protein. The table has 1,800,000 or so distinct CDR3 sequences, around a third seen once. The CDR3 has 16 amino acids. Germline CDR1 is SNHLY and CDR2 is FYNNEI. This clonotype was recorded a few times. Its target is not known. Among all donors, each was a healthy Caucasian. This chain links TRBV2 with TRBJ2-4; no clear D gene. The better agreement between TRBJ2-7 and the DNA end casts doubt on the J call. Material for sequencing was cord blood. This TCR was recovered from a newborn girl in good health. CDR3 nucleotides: TGTGCCAGCACCGAGGCTTCTAAGGGCTACTACTACGAGCAGTACTTC. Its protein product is CASTEASKGYYYEQYF.